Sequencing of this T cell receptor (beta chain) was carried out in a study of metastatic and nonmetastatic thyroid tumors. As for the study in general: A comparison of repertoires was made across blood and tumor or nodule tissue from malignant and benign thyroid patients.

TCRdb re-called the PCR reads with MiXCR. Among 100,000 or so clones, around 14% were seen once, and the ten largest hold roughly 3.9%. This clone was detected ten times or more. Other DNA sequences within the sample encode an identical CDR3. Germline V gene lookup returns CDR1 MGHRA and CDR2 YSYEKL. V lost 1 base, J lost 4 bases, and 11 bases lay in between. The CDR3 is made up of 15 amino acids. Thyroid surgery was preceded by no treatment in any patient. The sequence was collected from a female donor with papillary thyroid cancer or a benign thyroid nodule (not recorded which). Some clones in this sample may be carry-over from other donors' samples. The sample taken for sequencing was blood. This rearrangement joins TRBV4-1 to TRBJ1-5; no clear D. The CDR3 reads CASSQGPGGNQPQHF. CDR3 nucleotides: TGCGCCAGCAGCCAAGGGCCGGGAGGGAATCAGCCCCAGCATTTT.